The text below deals with one T cell receptor beta chain. The antigen remains undetermined. This entry is derived from a study of cytomegalovirus exposure and HLA in healthy donors. Study context: Genetic ancestry analysis placed around four fifths of the 398 donors that were genotyped in the Caucasian-associated cluster. Whole-study findings and limits: Among TCR sequences, most were rare, though some public TCRs appeared in many donors. Indistinguishable V segments such as TRBV6-2 and TRBV6-3 were excluded. Researchers reported that three CMV-associated chains were confirmed in vitro as CMV antigen-specific.

A multiplex PCR was run with 60 Vbeta primers and 13 Jbeta primers. The data were produced by immunoSEQ multiplex PCR, yet TCRdb's version contains in-frame clones alone and is incomplete. The sample consists of around 78,000 clones, about 64% of them appearing once. Germline V gives CDR1 LGHNT, CDR2 FRNRAP. CDR3 length: 13 residues. The V and J ends lost 6 bases and 7 bases respectively, with 15 bases between them. Sequencing used PBMCs. The source is a man aged 25 to 45 in good health and CMV-seropositive. V and J are TRBV12-5 and TRBJ1-1; perhaps TRBD1 as D (6 bases). The CDR3 DNA sequence: TGTGCTAGTGGCCAAGACCAGGGGTGTGAAGCTTTCTTT. This encodes CASGQDQGCEAFF.